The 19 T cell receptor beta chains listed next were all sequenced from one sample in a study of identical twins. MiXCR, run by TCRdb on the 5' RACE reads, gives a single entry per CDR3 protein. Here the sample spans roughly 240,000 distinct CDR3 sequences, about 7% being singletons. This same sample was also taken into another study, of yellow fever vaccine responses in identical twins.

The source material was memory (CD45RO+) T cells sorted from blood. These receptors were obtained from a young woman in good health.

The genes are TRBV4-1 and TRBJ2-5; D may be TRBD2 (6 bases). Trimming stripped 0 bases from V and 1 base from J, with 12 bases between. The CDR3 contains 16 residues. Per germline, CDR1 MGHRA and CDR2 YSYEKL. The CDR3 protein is CASSQEEGLAQETQYF. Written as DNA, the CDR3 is TGCGCCAGCAGCCAAGAGGAGGGGTTAGCCCAAGAGACCCAGTACTTC.

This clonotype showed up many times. In DNA, the CDR3 is TGTGCCAGCAGTTCCCGCGGCACCGTCAGCCATAATGGCTACACCTTC. It specifies CASSSRGTVSHNGYTF. This chain links TRBV28 with TRBJ1-2; D is undetermined. The CDR3 loop spans 16 amino acids. Trimming removed 4 bases at V and 6 bases at J, with 21 bases between. From germline, CDR1 is MDHEN and CDR2 SYDVKM.

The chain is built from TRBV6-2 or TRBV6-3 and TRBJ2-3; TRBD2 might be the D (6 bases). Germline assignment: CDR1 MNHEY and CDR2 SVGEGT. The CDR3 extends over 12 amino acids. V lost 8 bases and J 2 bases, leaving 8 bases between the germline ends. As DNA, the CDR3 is TGTGCCAGCGCGGGAACCACAGATACGCAGTATTTT. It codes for CASAGTTDTQYF.

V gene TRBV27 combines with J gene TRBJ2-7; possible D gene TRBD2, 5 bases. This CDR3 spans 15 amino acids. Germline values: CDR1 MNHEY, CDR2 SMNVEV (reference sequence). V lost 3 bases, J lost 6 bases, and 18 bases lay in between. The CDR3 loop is CASSFNSGRKAEQYF. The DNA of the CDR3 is TGTGCCAGCAGTTTCAATAGTGGGAGAAAGGCCGAGCAGTACTTC.

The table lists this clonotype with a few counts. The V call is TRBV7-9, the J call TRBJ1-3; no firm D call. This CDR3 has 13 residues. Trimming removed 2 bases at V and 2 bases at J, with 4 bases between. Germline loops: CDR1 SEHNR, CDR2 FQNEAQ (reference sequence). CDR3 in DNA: TGTGCCAGCAGCTTAAAAGCTGGAAACACCATATATTTT. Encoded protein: CASSLKAGNTIYF.

The CDR3 DNA reads TGCAGTGCTACCGGGGCCGTCTATGGCTACACCTTC. Translating it yields CSATGAVYGYTF. V gene TRBV20-1 combines with J gene TRBJ1-2; possibly TRBD1 for D (5 bases). Germline V gene data show CDR1 as DFQATT and CDR2 as SNEGSKA (reference sequence). Trimming took off 4 bases at V and 4 bases at J, with 10 bases between the two ends. CDR3 length: 12 residues.

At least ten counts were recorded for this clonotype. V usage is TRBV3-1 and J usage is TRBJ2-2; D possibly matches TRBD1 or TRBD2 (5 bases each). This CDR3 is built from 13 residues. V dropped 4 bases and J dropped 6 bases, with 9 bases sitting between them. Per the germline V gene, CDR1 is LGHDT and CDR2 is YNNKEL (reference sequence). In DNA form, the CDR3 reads TGTGCCAGCAGCCCAGGGACCTCCGGGGAGCTGTTTTTT. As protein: CASSPGTSGELFF.

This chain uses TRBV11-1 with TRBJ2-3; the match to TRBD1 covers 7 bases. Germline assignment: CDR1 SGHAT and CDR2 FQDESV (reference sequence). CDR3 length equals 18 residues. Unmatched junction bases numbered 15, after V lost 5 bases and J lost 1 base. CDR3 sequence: CASSRKGGDYFGTDTQYF. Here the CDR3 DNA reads TGTGCCAGCAGCCGGAAAGGGGGCGATTATTTTGGCACAGATACGCAGTATTTT.

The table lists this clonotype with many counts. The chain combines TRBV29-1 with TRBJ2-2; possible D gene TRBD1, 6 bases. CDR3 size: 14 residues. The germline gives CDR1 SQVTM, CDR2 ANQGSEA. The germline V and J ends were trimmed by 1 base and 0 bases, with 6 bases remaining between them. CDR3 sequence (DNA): TGCAGCGTTGAAGGGACAGCGAACACCGGGGAGCTGTTTTTT. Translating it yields CSVEGTANTGELFF.

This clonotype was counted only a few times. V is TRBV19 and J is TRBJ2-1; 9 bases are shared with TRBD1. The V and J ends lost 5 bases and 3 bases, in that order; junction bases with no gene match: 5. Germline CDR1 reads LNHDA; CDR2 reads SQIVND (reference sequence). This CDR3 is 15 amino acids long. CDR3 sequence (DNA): TGTGCCAGTAGTCAAGGGACAGGGAACTACAATGAGCAGTTCTTC. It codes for CASSQGTGNYNEQFF.

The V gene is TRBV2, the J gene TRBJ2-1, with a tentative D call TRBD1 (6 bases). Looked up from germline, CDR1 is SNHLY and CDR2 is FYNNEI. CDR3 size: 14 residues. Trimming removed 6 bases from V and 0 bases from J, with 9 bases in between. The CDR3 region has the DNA TGTGCCAGCAGAAGACAGGTCTCCTACAATGAGCAGTTCTTC. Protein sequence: CASRRQVSYNEQFF.

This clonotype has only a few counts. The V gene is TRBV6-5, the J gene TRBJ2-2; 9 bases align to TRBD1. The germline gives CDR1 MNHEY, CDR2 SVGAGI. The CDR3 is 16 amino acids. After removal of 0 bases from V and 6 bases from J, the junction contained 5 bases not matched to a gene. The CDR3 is CASSYSGTGRSGELFF. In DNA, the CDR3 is TGTGCCAGCAGTTACTCGGGGACAGGGCGCTCCGGGGAGCTGTTTTTT.

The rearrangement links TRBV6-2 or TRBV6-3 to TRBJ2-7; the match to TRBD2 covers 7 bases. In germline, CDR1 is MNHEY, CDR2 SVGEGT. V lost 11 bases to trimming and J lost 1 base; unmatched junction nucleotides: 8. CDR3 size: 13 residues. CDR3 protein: CAAGEGLSYEQYV. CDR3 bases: TGTGCCGCCGGGGAGGGGTTATCCTACGAGCAGTACGTC.

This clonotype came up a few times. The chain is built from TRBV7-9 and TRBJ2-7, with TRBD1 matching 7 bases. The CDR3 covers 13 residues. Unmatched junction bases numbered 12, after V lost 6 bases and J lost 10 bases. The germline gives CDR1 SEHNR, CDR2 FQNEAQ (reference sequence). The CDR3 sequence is CASSPIQGSIQYV. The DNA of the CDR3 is TGTGCCAGCAGTCCTATACAGGGGAGTATACAGTACGTC.

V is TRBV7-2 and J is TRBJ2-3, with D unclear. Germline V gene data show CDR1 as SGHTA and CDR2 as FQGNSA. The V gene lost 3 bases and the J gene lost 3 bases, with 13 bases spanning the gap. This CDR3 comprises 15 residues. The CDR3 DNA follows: TGTGCCAGCAGCTTTGTGGGAAGCCGAACAGATACGCAGTATTTT. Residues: CASSFVGSRTDTQYF.

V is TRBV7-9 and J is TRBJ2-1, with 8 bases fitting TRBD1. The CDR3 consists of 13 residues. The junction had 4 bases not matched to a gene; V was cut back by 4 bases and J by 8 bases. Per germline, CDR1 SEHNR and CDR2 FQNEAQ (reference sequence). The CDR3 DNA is TGTGCCAGCAGCTGGACAGGGAGGTATGAGCAGTTCTTC. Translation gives CASSWTGRYEQFF.

CDR3 bases: TGTGCCAGCAGTCTTAACAGGGGGAGGGACATTCAGTACTTC. It yields the protein CASSLNRGRDIQYF. V usage is TRBV2 and J usage is TRBJ2-4, with D tentatively TRBD1 (8 bases). From germline, CDR1 is SNHLY and CDR2 FYNNEI. The CDR3 contains 14 residues. V shed 5 bases and J shed 8 bases, with 16 bases lying between them. Full variable domain (remainder filled in from reference TRBV2 and TRBJ2-4): EPEVTQTPSHQVTQMGQEVILRCVPISNHLYFYWYRQILGQKVEFLVSFYNNEISEKSEIFDDQFSVERPDGSNFTLKIRSTKLEDSAMYFCASSLNRGRDIQYFGAGTRLSVL.

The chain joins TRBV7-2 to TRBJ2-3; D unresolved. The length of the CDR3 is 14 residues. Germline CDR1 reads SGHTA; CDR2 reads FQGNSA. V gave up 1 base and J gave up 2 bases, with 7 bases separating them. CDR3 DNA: TGTGCCAGCAGCTTAGTTGCGACCACAGATACGCAGTATTTT. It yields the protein CASSLVATTDTQYF.

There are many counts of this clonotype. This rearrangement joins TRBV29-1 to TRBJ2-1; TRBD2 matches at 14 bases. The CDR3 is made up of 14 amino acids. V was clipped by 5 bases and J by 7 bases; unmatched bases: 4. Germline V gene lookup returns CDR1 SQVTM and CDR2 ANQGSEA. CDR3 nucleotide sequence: TGCAGCGTTTCCGGGACTAGCGGGGGTAATGAGCAGTTCTTC. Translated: CSVSGTSGGNEQFF.